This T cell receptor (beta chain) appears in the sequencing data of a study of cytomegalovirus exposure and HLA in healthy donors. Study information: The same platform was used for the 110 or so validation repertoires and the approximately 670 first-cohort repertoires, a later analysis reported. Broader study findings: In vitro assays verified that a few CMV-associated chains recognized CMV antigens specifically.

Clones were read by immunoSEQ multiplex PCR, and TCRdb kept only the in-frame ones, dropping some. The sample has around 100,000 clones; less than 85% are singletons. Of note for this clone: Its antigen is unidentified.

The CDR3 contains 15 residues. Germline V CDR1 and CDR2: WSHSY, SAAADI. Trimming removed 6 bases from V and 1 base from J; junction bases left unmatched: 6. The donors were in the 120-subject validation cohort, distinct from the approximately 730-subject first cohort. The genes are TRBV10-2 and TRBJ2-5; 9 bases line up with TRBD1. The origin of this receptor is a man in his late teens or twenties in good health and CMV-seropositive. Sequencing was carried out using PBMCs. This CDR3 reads CASSATGGGQETQYF. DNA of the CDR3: TGCGCCAGCAGCGCGACAGGGGGAGGCCAAGAGACCCAGTACTTC.